This TCR beta chain was profiled in a study of beta chain features in type 1 diabetes. Study context: Sorted cells, approximately 100,000,000 in number, were examined across all samples. Study observations and caveats: All four CD4+ subsets of Type 1 diabetes patients contained TCRB CDR3s that were moderately but significantly shorter.

The germline V gene has CDR1 LNHNV and CDR2 YYDKDF (reference sequence). This CDR3 spans 14 amino acids. The germline V and J ends were trimmed by 1 base and 4 bases, with 10 bases remaining between them. Concerning this clone: The antigen is not known.

Expressed TCRB transcripts were sequenced because the entire RNA isolate underwent reverse transcription. Produced via immunoSEQ multiplex PCR; TCRdb's table is partial and in-frame only. Of around 310,000 clones listed, approximately 13% were seen once; the top ten hold roughly 0.015%. Sorting of CD4+ naive, central memory, regulatory and stem cell-like memory cells was performed via CD45RO/CCR7/CD25/CD127/CD95/CD27. Without exception, sorted populations had purity beyond 95%. The chain combines TRBV15 with TRBJ2-5; D is possibly TRBD1 (5 bases). The source is a woman under 30 with type 1 diabetes. Sequencing was performed on naive CD4+ T cells from blood. The CDR3 DNA sequence: TGTGCCACCAGCAGAGCAAGGGGTATAGAGACCCAGTACTTC. It specifies CATSRARGIETQYF.